This T cell receptor (beta chain) was captured in a study of CD8+ T cells in alopecia areata. Overall study context: Treatment of the treated patients consisted of oral tofacitinib, 5 to 10 mg twice daily.

RNA, once extracted, was reverse transcribed into cDNA for use as the sequencing template. The repertoire was sequenced with immunoSEQ multiplex PCR; TCRdb's copy has only in-frame clones and lacks some. The table lists about 280,000 clones, over 45% of them singletons. The CDR3 totals 14 residues. Trimming removed 6 bases at V and 3 bases at J, with 12 bases between. The V gene's germline CDR1 is WSHSY and CDR2 SAAADI. Concerning this clone itself: Its cognate antigen is unknown.

Study findings and constraints: Many expanded lesional clones persisted in scalp and blood during tofacitinib. Because of a solitary nonresponder, the connection of baseline CD8+ expansion to response stays uncertain.

Treatment defined: oral pan-JAK inhibitor, 5-10 mg twice daily. Patients with alopecia areata provided lesional scalp punch biopsies as well as peripheral blood. V and J are TRBV10-2 and TRBJ1-5, with D hard to call. This material consisted of CD4+ T cells sorted from blood, taken at week 24, from a patient treated with tofacitinib. The clonotype originates from a human donor with alopecia areata. Written as DNA, the CDR3 is TGCGCCAGCAGCCCTTCGGGGTACAATCAGCCCCAGCATTTT. This translates into CASSPSGYNQPQHF.